This T cell receptor beta chain stems from a study of PD-1 blockade in mismatch repair-deficient tumors. Libraries were prepared by immunoSEQ multiplex PCR; TCRdb keeps only in-frame clonotypes and omits some of them. The sample has 10,000 or so clones, 90% to 95% seen once. The CDR3 has 18 amino acids. Germline CDR1 is MDHEN and CDR2 is SYDVKM. Trimming removed 5 bases from V and 2 bases from J; junction bases left unmatched: 13. Time point given: approximately ten-day in vitro stimulation with candidate neoantigen peptide 3. A roughly ten-day in vitro culture was run per each of about seven reactive peptides. In regard to this clone: The antigen remains unidentified.

The source was cells cultured in vitro, collected from a patient treated with pembrolizumab. The TCR was taken from an adult with mismatch repair-deficient cancer. V and J are TRBV28 and TRBJ2-5; TRBD2 matches at 11 bases. CDR3 DNA sequence: TGTGCCAGCAGTCAATACGGACTAGCGGGCCTACAACAAGAGACCCAGTACTTC. It encodes CASSQYGLAGLQQETQYF.